The 17 T cell receptor beta chains presented below share a single source sample, sequenced in a study of T cell clonality in common variable immunodeficiency. TCRdb's table, derived via immunoSEQ multiplex PCR, lists solely in-frame clones and lacks some. This repertoire holds about 37,000 clones, and none appear only once. Material for sequencing was peripheral blood mononuclear cells. These receptors were obtained from a person aged 18-69 years in good health.

This clone came up many times. The read falls 3 residues short of the CDR3 end, and the missing part is taken from the germline J gene. V gene TRBV7-8 combines with J gene TRBJ2-3; 7 positions agree with TRBD2. Germline-derived CDR1 and CDR2 are SGHVS and FQNEAQ. CDR3 length: 16 amino acids. V lost 5 bases to trimming and J lost 1 base; unmatched junction nucleotides: 9. CDR3 loop: CASSLSRLAGTDTQYF. The CDR3 bases that were read are TGTGCCAGCAGCCTGAGTCGACTAGCTGGCACAGATACG.

This clone showed up many times. The read finishes 3 residues shy of the CDR3 end, and the germline J gene is used to complete it. The chain carries TRBV7-9 and TRBJ2-5; 8 bases align to TRBD2. Germline V gene lookup returns CDR1 SEHNR and CDR2 FQNEAQ (reference sequence). CDR3 length: 15 residues. V lost 1 base and J lost 5; bases outside the gene matches: 6. The CDR3 sequence is CASSLDGGGSETQYF. The DNA read from the CDR3 is TGTGCCAGCAGCTTAGACGGGGGGGGTTCGGAGACC.

This clone has ten or more counts. CDR3 DNA, as far as it was read: TGTGCCTGGAGTCTCTTGAACACCGGGGAG. Amino acid sequence: CAWSLLNTGE. The whole CDR3 region reads CAWSLLNTGELFF. This chain joins TRBV30 and TRBJ2-2; no clear D. The read halts 3 residues ahead of the CDR3 end, with the missing end drawn from the germline J gene. V was pared by 2 bases and J by 1 base, with 5 bases between. The CDR3 sequence is 13 residues long. From germline, CDR1 is GTSNPN and CDR2 SVGIG (reference sequence).

This clone appeared many times. The CDR3 is cut off 3 residues early in the read; its end comes from the germline J gene. The gene calls are TRBV20-1 and TRBJ2-1; D is unclear. V was pared by 1 base and J by 3 bases, with 16 bases between. CDR1 is DFQATT, CDR2 SNEGSKA, per germline (reference sequence). The CDR3 runs 16 residues. The CDR3 protein is CSARGSGTRFYNEQFF. Incomplete CDR3 DNA: TGCAGTGCTAGAGGTTCAGGAACCCGTTTCTACAATGAG.

This clone was picked up many times. The sequenced fragment ends 3 residues before the CDR3 boundary, so the rest is inferred from the germline J gene. The rearrangement links TRBV4-2 to TRBJ2-1; 10 bases line up with TRBD2. With V trimmed by 0 bases and J by 3 bases, 2 bases remained unmatched. In germline, CDR1 is LGHNA, CDR2 YNFKEQ. There are 16 residues in the CDR3. This CDR3 is CASSQDTSGIYNEQFF. CDR3 DNA, as far as it was read: TGTGCCAGCAGCCAAGATACTAGCGGGATCTACAATGAG.

This clone was observed at least ten times. The read halts 3 residues ahead of the CDR3 end, with the missing end drawn from the germline J gene. The chain employs TRBV20-1 and TRBJ2-7, with 7 bases aligning to TRBD2. The germline V gene has CDR1 DFQATT and CDR2 SNEGSKA (reference sequence). The CDR3 is 12 amino acids. V lost 7 bases and J lost 4; bases outside the gene matches: 7. Incomplete CDR3 DNA: TGCAGTGGACGGGGGGAAACTTACGAG. As protein: CSGRGETYE. The CDR3 reads in full as CSGRGETYEQYF.

This clone has ten or more counts. The read ends 3 residues before the CDR3 terminus; that terminus is restored from the germline J gene. The genes are TRBV5-4 and TRBJ2-2; possible D gene TRBD1, 5 bases. Trimming removed 0 bases at V and 2 bases at J, with 8 bases between. The germline CDR1 and CDR2 sequences are SGHNT and YYREEE (reference sequence). The CDR3 extends over 15 amino acids. The CDR3 region is CASSLAGLNTGELFF. Incomplete CDR3 DNA: TGTGCCAGCAGCTTGGCAGGGCTTAACACCGGGGAG.

This clone was counted many times. The sequence runs out 3 residues before the end of the CDR3; the remainder is reconstructed from the germline J gene. The chain recombines TRBV6-1 with TRBJ2-5; 7 bases match TRBD2. Unmatched junction bases numbered 8, after V lost 4 bases and J lost 3 bases. Germline V gives CDR1 MNHNS, CDR2 SASEGT. CDR3 length equals 15 residues. The sequenced CDR3 bases are TGTGCCAGCAGTGGGGACTATGCCCGTAAAGAGACC. This gives the protein CASSGDYARKET. The entire CDR3 sequence reads CASSGDYARKETQYF.

This clone was found many times. The read ends 3 residues before the CDR3 terminus; that terminus is restored from the germline J gene. The chain couples TRBV29-1 to TRBJ2-7; D possibly corresponds to TRBD1 (6 bases). With 7 bases removed from V and 1 base from J, the gap between germline ends came to 14 bases. The CDR3 is made up of 13 amino acids. Per germline, CDR1 SQVTM and CDR2 ANQGSEA. The part of the CDR3 DNA that was read is TGCAGCGCCTCCGGGACAAATTCCTACGAG. Translating gives CSASGTNSYE. The whole CDR3 sequence reads CSASGTNSYEQYF.

This clone was seen many times. The CDR3 extends 3 residues past the end of the read, so its final part is completed from the germline J gene. This sequence joins TRBV12-3 or TRBV12-4 and TRBJ2-1, with 13 bases that match TRBD2. The CDR3 runs to 14 residues. With V trimmed by 4 bases and J by 7 bases, 1 base remained unmatched. CDR3 DNA (partial): TGTGCCAGCAGTTGGGGACTAGCGGGAAATGAG. Protein sequence: CASSWGLAGNE. The whole CDR3 sequence reads CASSWGLAGNEQFF.

This clone was seen repeatedly, ten times or more. The read falls 3 residues short of the CDR3 end, and the missing part is taken from the germline J gene. The chain combines TRBV2 with TRBJ2-3; D remains unclear. The V and J ends lost 3 bases and 2 bases respectively, with 12 bases between them. The germline V gene has CDR1 SNHLY and CDR2 FYNNEI. This CDR3 spans 15 amino acids. The CDR3 bases that were read are TGTGCCAGCAGTGACTATGCATCCTTCACAGATACG. Translated, it gives CASSDYASFTDT. In full, the CDR3 is CASSDYASFTDTQYF.

Ten or more counts support this clone. The read terminates 3 residues before the CDR3 end, so the remaining end is supplied by the germline J gene. The V and J genes are TRBV18 and TRBJ2-7; 10 bases are a match to TRBD1. The CDR3 has 15 residues. V shed 6 bases, J shed 4 bases, and the junction held 9 bases outside the gene matches. The germline gives CDR1 KGHSH, CDR2 LQKENI. The CDR3 here is CASSEDRGVGYEQYF. The sequenced part of the CDR3 DNA is TGTGCCAGCTCTGAGGACAGGGGGGTCGGATACGAG.

This clone was counted ten times or more. The germline gene is not matched at one end of the junction; a read error may be the cause. Coverage ceases 3 residues before the CDR3 finishes, and the germline J gene fills in the end. Additional DNA sequences in this sample encode the identical CDR3. The rearrangement uses TRBV24-1 and TRBJ2-7; tentative D call: TRBD1 (6 bases). The CDR3 is 16 amino acids. Germline-derived CDR1 and CDR2 are KGHDR and SFDVKD. The covered CDR3 bases are TGCGCCACCAGTGATTTGAGCCAGGGGAGCTGTAACGAG. As protein: CATSDLSQGSCNE. The whole CDR3 reads CATSDLSQGSCNEQYF.

This clone was detected many times. The read comes to an end 3 residues before the CDR3 does, leaving the germline J gene to fill in the end. The chain has TRBV5-6 and TRBJ1-1; D is unresolved. Trimming shortened V by 1 base and J by 1 base, and 5 bases separated the two germline ends. Germline assignment: CDR1 SGHDT and CDR2 YYEEEE. The CDR3 contains 13 residues. The CDR3 DNA, read in part, is TGTGCCAGCAGCTTGCCACAGAACACTGAA. Translated, it gives CASSLPQNTE. The full-length CDR3 reads as CASSLPQNTEAFF.

This clone was observed many times. Sequencing ends 3 residues short of the CDR3 end; the germline J gene provides the rest. J is TRBJ2-1 and V is TRBV5-1, with 9 bases matching TRBD2. The germline V gene encodes CDR1 SGHRS and CDR2 YFSETQ. The CDR3 is 16 amino acids. J gave up 4 bases and V 6 bases, and 11 bases lay outside the gene matches. This CDR3 is CASNPPSAGGYNEQFF. Incomplete CDR3 DNA: TGCGCCAGCAACCCCCCTAGTGCGGGAGGGTACAATGAG.

At least ten counts were recorded for this clone. The read halts 3 residues ahead of the CDR3 end, with the missing end drawn from the germline J gene. This chain joins TRBV14 and TRBJ1-6; weak D call: TRBD1 (6 bases). CDR1 is SGHDN, CDR2 FVKESK, per germline. V lost 1 base and J 10 bases, leaving 11 bases between the germline ends. The CDR3 consists of 14 residues. The DNA read from the CDR3 is TGTGCCAGCAGCCAAGTGACAGGCCTCTCACCC. Translated: CASSQVTGLSP. The complete CDR3 sequence is CASSQVTGLSPLHF.

This clone was counted ten times or more. The read halts 3 residues ahead of the CDR3 end, with the missing end drawn from the germline J gene. The chain links TRBV11-2 to TRBJ2-3, with TRBD2 as a possible D gene (7 bases). Trimming took 5 bases from V and 4 from J, leaving 13 bases between them. This CDR3 contains 14 residues. CDR1 SGHAT and CDR2 FQNNGV come from the germline V gene. The covered CDR3 bases are TGTGCCAGCAGCCTACCGGGGGGCGCAGATACG. Amino acids: CASSLPGGADT. The whole CDR3 is CASSLPGGADTQYF.